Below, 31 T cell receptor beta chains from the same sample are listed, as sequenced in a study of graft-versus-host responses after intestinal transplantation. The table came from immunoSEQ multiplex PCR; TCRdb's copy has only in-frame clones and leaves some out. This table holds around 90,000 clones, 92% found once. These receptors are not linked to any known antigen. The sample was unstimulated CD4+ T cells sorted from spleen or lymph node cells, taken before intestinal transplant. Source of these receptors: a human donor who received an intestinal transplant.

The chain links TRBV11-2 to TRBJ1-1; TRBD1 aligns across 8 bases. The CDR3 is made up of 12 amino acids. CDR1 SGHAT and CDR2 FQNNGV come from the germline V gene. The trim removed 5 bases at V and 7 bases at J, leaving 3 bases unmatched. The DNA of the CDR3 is TGTGCCAGCAGCCGAACAGGGGGTGAAGCTTTCTTT. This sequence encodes CASSRTGGEAFF.

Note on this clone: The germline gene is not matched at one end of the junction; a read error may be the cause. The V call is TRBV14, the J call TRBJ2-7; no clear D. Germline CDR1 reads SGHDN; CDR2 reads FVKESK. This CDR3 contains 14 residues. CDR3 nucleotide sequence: TGTGCCAGCAGCCAAGAACGTGTAGGGTACGCGCAGTACTTC. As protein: CASSQERVGYAQYF. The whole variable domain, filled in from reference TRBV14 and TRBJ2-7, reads EAGVTQFPSHSVIEKGQTVTLRCDPISGHDNLYWYRRVMGKEIKFLLHFVKESKQDESGMPNNRFLAERTGGTYSTLKVQPAELEDSGVYFCASSQERVGYAQYFGPGTRLTVT.

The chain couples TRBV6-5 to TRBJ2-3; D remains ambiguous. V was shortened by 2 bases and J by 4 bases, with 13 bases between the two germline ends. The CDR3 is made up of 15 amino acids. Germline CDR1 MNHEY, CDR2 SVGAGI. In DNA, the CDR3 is TGTGCCAGCAGTTACAGGCGAAGCCCCCCAGATACGCAGTATTTT. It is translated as CASSYRRSPPDTQYF.

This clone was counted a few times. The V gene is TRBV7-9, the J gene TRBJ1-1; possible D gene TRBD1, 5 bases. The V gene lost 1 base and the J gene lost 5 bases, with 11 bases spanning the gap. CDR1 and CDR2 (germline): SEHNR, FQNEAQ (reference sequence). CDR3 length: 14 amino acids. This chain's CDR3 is CASSLEGRGTEAFF. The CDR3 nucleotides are TGTGCCAGCAGCTTAGAGGGTCGGGGGACTGAAGCTTTCTTT.

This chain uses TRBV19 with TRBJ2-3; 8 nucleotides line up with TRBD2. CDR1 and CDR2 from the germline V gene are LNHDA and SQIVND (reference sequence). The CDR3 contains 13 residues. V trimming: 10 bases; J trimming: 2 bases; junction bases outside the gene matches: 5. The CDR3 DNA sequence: TGTGCCACCGGGACTAGACCCACAGATACGCAGTATTTT. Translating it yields CATGTRPTDTQYF.

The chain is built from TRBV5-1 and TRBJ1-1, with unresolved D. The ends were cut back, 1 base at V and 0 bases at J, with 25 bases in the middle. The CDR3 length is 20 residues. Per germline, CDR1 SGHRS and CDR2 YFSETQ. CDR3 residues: CASSLYRVARPEIMNTEAFF. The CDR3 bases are TGCGCCAGCAGCTTGTATAGAGTCGCGCGGCCAGAAATCATGAACACTGAAGCTTTCTTT.

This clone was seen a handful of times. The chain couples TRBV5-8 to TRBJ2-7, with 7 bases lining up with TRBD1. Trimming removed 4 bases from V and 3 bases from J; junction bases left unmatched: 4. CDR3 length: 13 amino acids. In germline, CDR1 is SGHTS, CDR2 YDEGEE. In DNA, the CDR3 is TGTGCCAGCAGCCTGGGACAGTTCTACGAGCAGTACTTC. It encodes CASSLGQFYEQYF.

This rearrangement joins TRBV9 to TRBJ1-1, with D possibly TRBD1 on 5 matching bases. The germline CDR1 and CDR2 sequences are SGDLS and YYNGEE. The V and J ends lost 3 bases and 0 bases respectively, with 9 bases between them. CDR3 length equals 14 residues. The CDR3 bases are TGTGCCAGCAGCGCCGACAGCCTGAACACTGAAGCTTTCTTT. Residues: CASSADSLNTEAFF.

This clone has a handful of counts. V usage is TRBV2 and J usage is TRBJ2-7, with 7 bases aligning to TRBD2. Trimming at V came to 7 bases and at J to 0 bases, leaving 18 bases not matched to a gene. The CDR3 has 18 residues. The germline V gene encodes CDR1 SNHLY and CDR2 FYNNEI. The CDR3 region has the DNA TGTGCCAGCACCCTGGGGCGTAGCGGGCCCTATAGCTCCTACGAGCAGTACTTC. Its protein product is CASTLGRSGPYSSYEQYF.

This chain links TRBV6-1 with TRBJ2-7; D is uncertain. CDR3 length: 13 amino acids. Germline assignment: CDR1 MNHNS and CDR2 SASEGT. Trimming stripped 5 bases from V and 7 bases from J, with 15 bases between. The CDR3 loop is CASSTGRQTEQYF. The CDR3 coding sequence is TGTGCCAGCAGTACCGGACGTCAGACTGAGCAGTACTTC.

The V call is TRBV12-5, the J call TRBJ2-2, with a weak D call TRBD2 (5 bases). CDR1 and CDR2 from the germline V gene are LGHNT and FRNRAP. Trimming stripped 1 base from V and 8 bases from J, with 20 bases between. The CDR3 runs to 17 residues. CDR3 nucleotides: TGTGCTAGTGGTTTGGCTCCCACTTCGAGGGTTATAGGGGAGCTGTTTTTT. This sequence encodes CASGLAPTSRVIGELFF.

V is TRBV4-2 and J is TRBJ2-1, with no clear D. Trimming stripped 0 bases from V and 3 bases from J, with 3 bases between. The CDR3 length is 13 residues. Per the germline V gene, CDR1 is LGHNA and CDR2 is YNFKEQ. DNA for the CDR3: TGTGCCAGCAGCCAAGACGGCTACAATGAGCAGTTCTTC. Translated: CASSQDGYNEQFF.

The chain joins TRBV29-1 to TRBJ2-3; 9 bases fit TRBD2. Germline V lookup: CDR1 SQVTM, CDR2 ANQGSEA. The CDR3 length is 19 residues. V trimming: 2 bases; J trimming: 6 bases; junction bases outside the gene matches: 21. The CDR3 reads CSVEIYRQTLAGQGDTQYF. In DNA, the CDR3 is TGCAGCGTTGAAATTTATCGGCAAACGCTAGCGGGACAAGGGGATACGCAGTATTTT.

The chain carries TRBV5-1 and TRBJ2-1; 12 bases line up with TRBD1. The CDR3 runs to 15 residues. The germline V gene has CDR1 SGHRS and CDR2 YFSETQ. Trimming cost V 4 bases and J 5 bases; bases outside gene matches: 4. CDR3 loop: CASSLGTGGNNEQFF. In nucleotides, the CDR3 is TGCGCCAGCAGCCTCGGGACAGGGGGCAACAATGAGCAGTTCTTC.

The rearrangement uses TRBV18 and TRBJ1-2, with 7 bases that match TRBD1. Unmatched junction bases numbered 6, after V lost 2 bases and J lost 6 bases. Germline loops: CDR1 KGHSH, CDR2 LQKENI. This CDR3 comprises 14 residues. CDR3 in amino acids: CASSPSTGSHGYTF. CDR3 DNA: TGTGCCAGCTCACCATCGACAGGGTCCCATGGCTACACCTTC.

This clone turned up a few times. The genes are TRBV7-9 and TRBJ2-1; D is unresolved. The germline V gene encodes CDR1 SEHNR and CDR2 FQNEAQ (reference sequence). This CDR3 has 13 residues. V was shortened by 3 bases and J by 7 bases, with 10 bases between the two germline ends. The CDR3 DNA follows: TGTGCCAGCAGCTTTGCTAGATTGAATGAGCAGTTCTTC. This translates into CASSFARLNEQFF. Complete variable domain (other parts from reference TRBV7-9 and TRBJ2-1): DTGVSQNPRHKITKRGQNVTFRCDPISEHNRLYWYRQTLGQGPEFLTYFQNEAQLEKSRLLSDRFSAERPKGSFSTLEIQRTEQGDSAMYLCASSFARLNEQFFGPGTRLTVL.

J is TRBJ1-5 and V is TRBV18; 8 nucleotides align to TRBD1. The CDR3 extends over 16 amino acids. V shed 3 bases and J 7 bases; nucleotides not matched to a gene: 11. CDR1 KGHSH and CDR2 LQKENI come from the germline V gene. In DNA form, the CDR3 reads TGTGCCAGCTCACCTACACTCGGACAGGGTCACCAGCCCCAGCATTTT. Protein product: CASSPTLGQGHQPQHF.

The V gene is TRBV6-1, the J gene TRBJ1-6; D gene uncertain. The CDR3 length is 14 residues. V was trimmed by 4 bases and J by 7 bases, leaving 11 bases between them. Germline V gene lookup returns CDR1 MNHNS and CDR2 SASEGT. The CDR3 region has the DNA TGTGCCAGCAGTGCGAACCCATGGAATTCACCCCTCCACTTT. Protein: CASSANPWNSPLHF.

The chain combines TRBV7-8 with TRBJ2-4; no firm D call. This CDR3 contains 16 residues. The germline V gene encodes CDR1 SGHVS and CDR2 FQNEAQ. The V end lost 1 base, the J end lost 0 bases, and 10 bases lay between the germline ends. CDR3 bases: TGTGCCAGCAGCTTAGAAGGCCTTTTAGCCAAAAACATTCAGTACTTC. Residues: CASSLEGLLAKNIQYF.

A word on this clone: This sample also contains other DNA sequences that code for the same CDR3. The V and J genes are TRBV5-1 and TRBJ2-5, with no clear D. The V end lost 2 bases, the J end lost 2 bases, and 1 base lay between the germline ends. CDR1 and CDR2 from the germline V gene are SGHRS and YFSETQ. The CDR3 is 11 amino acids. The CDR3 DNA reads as TGCGCCAGCAGCTTTCAAGAGACCCAGTACTTC. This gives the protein CASSFQETQYF.

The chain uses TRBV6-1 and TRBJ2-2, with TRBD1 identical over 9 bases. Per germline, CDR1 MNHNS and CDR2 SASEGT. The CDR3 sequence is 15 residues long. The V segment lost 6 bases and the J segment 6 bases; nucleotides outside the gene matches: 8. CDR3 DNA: TGTGCCAGCAGACCGGGACAGGGCTCTGCCGGGGAGCTGTTTTTT. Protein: CASRPGQGSAGELFF.

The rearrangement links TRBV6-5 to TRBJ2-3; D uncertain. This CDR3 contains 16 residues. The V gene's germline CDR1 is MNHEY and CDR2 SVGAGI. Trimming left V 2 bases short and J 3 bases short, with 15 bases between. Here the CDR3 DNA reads TGTGCCAGCAGTTACCTGGGGTCAGCTAATACAGATACGCAGTATTTT. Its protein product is CASSYLGSANTDTQYF.

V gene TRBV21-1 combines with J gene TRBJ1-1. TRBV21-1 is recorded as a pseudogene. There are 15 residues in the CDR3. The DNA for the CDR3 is TGTGCCAGCAGCAAACCGGAGGACTTGGGCACTGAAGCTTTCTTT. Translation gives CASSKPEDLGTEAFF.

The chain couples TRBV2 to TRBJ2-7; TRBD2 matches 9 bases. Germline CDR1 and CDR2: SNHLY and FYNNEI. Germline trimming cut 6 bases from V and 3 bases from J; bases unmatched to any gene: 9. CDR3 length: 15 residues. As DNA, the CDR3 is TGTGCCAGCAGCCCCCGGGGACTAGCCCTCTACGAGCAGTACTTC. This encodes CASSPRGLALYEQYF.

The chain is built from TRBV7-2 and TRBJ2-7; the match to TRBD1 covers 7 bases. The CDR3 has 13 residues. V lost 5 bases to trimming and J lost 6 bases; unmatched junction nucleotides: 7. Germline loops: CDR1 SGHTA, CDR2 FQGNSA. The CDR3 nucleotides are TGTGCCAGCAGCCTCAGGGACAGCAGCGAGCAGTACTTC. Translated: CASSLRDSSEQYF.

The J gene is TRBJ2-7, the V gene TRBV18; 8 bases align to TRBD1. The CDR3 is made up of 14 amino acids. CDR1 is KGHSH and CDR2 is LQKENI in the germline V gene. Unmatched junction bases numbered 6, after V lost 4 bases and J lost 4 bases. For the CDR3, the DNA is TGTGCCAGCTCACAGGGGACAGGCCATTACGAGCAGTACTTC. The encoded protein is CASSQGTGHYEQYF.

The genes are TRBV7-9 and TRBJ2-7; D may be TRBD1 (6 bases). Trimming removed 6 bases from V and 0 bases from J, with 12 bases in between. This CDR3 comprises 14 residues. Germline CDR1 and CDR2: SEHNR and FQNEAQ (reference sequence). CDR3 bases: TGTGCCAGCAGGGCTGTGACAGGCTCCTACGAGCAGTACTTC. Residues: CASRAVTGSYEQYF.

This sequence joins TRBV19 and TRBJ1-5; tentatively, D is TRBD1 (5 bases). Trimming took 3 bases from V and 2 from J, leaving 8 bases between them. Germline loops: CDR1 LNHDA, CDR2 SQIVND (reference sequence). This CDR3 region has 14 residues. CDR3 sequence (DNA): TGTGCCAGTAGTATCGCCAGGGGCAATCAGCCCCAGCATTTT. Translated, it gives CASSIARGNQPQHF.

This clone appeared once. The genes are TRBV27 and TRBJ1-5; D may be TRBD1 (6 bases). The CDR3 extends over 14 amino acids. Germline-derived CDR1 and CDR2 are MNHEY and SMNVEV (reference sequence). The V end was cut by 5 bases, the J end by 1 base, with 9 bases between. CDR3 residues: CASSGTMSNQPQHF. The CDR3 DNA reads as TGTGCCAGCAGTGGGACAATGAGCAATCAGCCCCAGCATTTT.

CDR3 amino acids: CASRALGAQETQYF. The CDR3 DNA is TGTGCCAGCAGGGCCTTAGGAGCCCAAGAGACCCAGTACTTC. J is TRBJ2-5 and V is TRBV6-5; D uncertain. The length of the CDR3 is 14 residues. Germline V gives CDR1 MNHEY, CDR2 SVGAGI. V gave up 6 bases and J gave up 1 base, with 12 bases separating them.

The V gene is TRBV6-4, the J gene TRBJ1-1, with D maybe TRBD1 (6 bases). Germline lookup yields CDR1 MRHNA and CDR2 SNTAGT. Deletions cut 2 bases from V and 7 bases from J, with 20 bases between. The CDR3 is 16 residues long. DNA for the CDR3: TGTGCCAGCAGTGACACAGGGCAGGGGTGGACGGGTGAAGCTTTCTTT. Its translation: CASSDTGQGWTGEAFF.